The 8 T cell receptor beta chains below all came from one sample that was sequenced in a study of blood T cell repertoires in COVID-19. The data were produced by immunoSEQ multiplex PCR, yet TCRdb's version contains in-frame clones alone and is incomplete. In the table there are about 380,000 clones, nearly 90% of which are singletons. What was sequenced was peripheral blood. These receptors originate from a man aged 18 to 30 with active or convalescent COVID-19.

CDR3 DNA: TGTGCCAGCAGCGGACAGGGGGAGGGCTATGGCTACACCTTC. It encodes CASSGQGEGYGYTF. This chain joins TRBV28 and TRBJ1-2; 10 bases line up with TRBD1. Germline V gene lookup returns CDR1 MDHEN and CDR2 SYDVKM. This CDR3 has 14 residues. J gave up 4 bases and V 6 bases, and 5 bases lay outside the gene matches.

This clone was detected once. The rearrangement joins TRBV27 to TRBJ1-5; D not resolved. From germline, CDR1 is MNHEY and CDR2 SMNVEV (reference sequence). Trimming stripped 3 bases from V and 0 bases from J, with 6 bases between. The CDR3 is 14 amino acids. DNA for the CDR3: TGTGCCAGCAGTTTGAGGGATAGCAATCAGCCCCAGCATTTT. Its protein is CASSLRDSNQPQHF.

This clone was seen just once. The chain recombines TRBV9 with TRBJ1-5; 7 bases are shared with TRBD1. This CDR3 spans 14 amino acids. The V gene's germline CDR1 is SGDLS and CDR2 YYNGEE. Germline trimming cut 4 bases from V and 2 bases from J; bases unmatched to any gene: 3. Here the CDR3 DNA reads TGTGCCAGCAGCAATGGACAGGGCAATCAGCCCCAGCATTTT. It encodes CASSNGQGNQPQHF.

The chain links TRBV2 to TRBJ1-2; unclear D gene. V lost 4 bases and J lost 3, with 9 bases in between. Per the germline V gene, CDR1 is SNHLY and CDR2 is FYNNEI. The CDR3 covers 13 residues. Written as DNA, the CDR3 is TGTGCCAGCAGTGTAGAGTGGTACTATGGCTACACCTTC. Translated: CASSVEWYYGYTF.

The chain has TRBV7-2 and TRBJ1-1, with 7 nucleotides matching TRBD1. The CDR3 extends over 14 amino acids. Germline V lookup: CDR1 SGHTA, CDR2 FQGNSA. V gave up 5 bases and J gave up 3 bases; unmatched junction bases: 6. CDR3 protein: CASSLRGAYTEAFF. DNA for the CDR3: TGTGCCAGCAGCCTCAGGGGGGCGTACACTGAAGCTTTCTTT.

The chain employs TRBV13 and TRBJ1-2; the match to TRBD1 covers 8 bases. CDR1 is PRHDT and CDR2 is FYEKMQ in the germline V gene (reference sequence). CDR3 length: 15 amino acids. The V segment lost 0 bases and the J segment 2 bases; nucleotides outside the gene matches: 2. The CDR3 is CASSLGQGVNYGYTF. In DNA form, the CDR3 reads TGTGCCAGCAGCTTAGGACAGGGGGTGAACTATGGCTACACCTTC.

Concerning this clone itself: Distinct nucleotide sequences in the sample also encode this CDR3. This chain uses TRBV7-9 with TRBJ2-7; no firm D call. Germline V gene sequence: CDR1 SEHNR, CDR2 FQNEAQ (reference sequence). The V and J ends lost 3 bases and 3 bases respectively, with 3 bases between them. This CDR3 is built from 11 residues. The CDR3 protein is CASSFNYEQYF. The CDR3 region has the DNA TGTGCCAGCAGCTTTAACTACGAGCAGTACTTC. The variable domain in full, completed from reference TRBV7-9 and TRBJ2-7, reads DTGVSQNPRHKITKRGQNVTFRCDPISEHNRLYWYRQTLGQGPEFLTYFQNEAQLEKSRLLSDRFSAERPKGSFSTLEIQRTEQGDSAMYLCASSFNYEQYFGPGTRLTVT.

As for this clone: Other nucleotide sequences in the sample specify the same CDR3. The V gene is TRBV9, the J gene TRBJ1-4; possible D gene TRBD1, 6 bases. Trimming cost V 3 bases and J 8 bases, with 14 bases left between them. Germline V gene sequence: CDR1 SGDLS, CDR2 YYNGEE. This CDR3 is 14 amino acids long. The CDR3 DNA follows: TGTGCCAGCAGCGCGACAGTTACAGGGGAAAAACTGTTTTTT. Translating gives CASSATVTGEKLFF. Filled out from reference TRBV9 and TRBJ1-4, the complete variable domain reads DSGVTQTPKHLITATGQRVTLRCSPRSGDLSVYWYQQSLDQGLQFLIQYYNGEERAKGNILERFSAQQFPDLHSELNLSSLELGDSALYFCASSATVTGEKLFFGSGTQLSVL.